This T cell receptor (beta chain) was identified during a study of blood T cell repertoires in COVID-19. This CDR3 region has 15 residues. Germline CDR1 reads SGHTA; CDR2 reads FQGTGA. Trimming pared 4 bases from V and 6 bases from J, leaving 17 bases between. Method: immunoSEQ multiplex PCR; TCRdb's copy keeps in-frame clones and lacks some. The sample lists approximately 40,000 clones; just under 85% were seen once. The chain links TRBV7-3 to TRBJ2-3; maybe TRBD2 (5 bases). Sequenced input: peripheral blood. This TCR was sampled from an older woman with acute or convalescent COVID-19. In DNA form, the CDR3 reads TGTGCCAGCAGCTCCGGTCTGGGAGATTGGGATACGCAGTATTTT. Translating gives CASSSGLGDWDTQYF.